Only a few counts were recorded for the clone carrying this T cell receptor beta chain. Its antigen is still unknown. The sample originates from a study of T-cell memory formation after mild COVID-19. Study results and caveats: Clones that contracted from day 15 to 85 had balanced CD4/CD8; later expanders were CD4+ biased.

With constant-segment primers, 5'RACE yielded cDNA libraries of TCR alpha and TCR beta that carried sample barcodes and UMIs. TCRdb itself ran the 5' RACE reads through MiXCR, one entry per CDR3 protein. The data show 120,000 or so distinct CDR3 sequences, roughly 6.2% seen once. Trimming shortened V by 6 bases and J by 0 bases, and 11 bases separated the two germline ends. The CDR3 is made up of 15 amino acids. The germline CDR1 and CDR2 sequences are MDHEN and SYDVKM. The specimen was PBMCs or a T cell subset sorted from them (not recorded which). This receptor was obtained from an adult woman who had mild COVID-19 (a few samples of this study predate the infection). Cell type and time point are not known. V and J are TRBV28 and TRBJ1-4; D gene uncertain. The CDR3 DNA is TGTGCCAGCAGCTATGTAGCACCAACTAATGAAAAACTGTTTTTT. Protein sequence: CASSYVAPTNEKLFF.